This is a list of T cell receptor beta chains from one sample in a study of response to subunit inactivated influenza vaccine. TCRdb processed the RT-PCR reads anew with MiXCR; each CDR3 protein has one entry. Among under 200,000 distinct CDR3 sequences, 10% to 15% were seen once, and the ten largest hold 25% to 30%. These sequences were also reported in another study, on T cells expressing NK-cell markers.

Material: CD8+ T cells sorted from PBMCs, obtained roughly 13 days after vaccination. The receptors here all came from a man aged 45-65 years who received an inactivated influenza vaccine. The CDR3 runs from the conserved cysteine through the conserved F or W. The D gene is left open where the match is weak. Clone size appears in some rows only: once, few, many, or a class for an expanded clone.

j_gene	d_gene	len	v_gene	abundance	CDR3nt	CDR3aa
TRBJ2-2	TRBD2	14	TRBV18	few	TGTGCCAGCTCCCGTACTAGCGGGGCCCCGGAGCTGTTTTTT	CASSRTSGAPELFF
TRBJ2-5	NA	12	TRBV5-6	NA	TGTGCCAGCAGCCCATTACTGGGGACCCAGTACTTC	CASSPLLGTQYF
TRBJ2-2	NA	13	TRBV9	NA	TGTGCCAGCAGCGTAGAGGGTGCCGGGGAGCTGTTTTTT	CASSVEGAGELFF
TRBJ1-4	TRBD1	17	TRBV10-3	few	TGTGCCATCAGGGCCGGACAGGGACCTGCAACTAATGAAAAACTGTTTTTT	CAIRAGQGPATNEKLFF
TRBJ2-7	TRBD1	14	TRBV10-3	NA	TGTGCCATCAGTGATCAGGGGGCGAGCTACGAGCAGTACTTC	CAISDQGASYEQYF
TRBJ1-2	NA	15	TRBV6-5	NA	TGTGCCAGCAGTTACGATGCGGAACAGGGCCATGGCTACACCTTC	CASSYDAEQGHGYTF
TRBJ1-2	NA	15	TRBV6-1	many	TGTGCCAGCAGTGAAGCGGACATTTACCGCTATGGCTACACCTTC	CASSEADIYRYGYTF
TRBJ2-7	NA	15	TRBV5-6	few	TGTGCCAGCAGCCGGACGCCAGGCCCAGCCCACGAGCAGTACTTC	CASSRTPGPAHEQYF
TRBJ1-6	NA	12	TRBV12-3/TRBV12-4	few	TGTGCCAGCAGTTTTGACGGCTCACCCCTCCACTTT	CASSFDGSPLHF
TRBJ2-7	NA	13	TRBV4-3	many	TGCGCCAGCAGCCAAGACAGACTCTACGAGCAGTACTTC	CASSQDRLYEQYF
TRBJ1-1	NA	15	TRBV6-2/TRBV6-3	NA	TGTGCCAGCAGTCAACGCCAGGGGCTGGTCACTGAAGCTTTCTTT	CASSQRQGLVTEAFF
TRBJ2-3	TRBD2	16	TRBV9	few	TGTGCCAGCAGCCCCGTGGGGGGGGTTAGCACAGATACGCAGTATTTT	CASSPVGGVSTDTQYF
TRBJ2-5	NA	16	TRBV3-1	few	TGTGCCAGCAGCCAAGAATCCTGGCAGGGCCAAGAGACCCAGTACTTC	CASSQESWQGQETQYF
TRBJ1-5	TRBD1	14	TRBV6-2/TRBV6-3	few	TGTGCCAGCAGTTTCCCACAGGGGTATCAGCCCCAGCATTTT	CASSFPQGYQPQHF
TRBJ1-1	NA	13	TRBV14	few	TGTGCCAGCAGCCACTCAGTCAACACTGAAGCTTTCTTT	CASSHSVNTEAFF
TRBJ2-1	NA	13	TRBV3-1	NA	TGTGCCAGCAGCCAAGATCGGGCGGAGGAGCAGTTCTTC	CASSQDRAEEQFF
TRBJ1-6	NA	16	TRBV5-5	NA	TGTGCCAGCAGCCAGGACAGTGATGTTTATAATTCACCCCTCCACTTT	CASSQDSDVYNSPLHF
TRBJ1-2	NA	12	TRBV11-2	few	TGTGCCAGCAGCAGAGGGACCGGAAACTACACCTTC	CASSRGTGNYTF
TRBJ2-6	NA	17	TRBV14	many	TGTGCCAGCAGCCGGTATGAGGGGCCCTCTGGGGCCAACGTCCTGACTTTC	CASSRYEGPSGANVLTF
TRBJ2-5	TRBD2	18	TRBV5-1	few	TGCGCCAGCAGCCCATTGACTAGCGGGAGAAGAATCTTAGAGACCCAGTACTTC	CASSPLTSGRRILETQYF
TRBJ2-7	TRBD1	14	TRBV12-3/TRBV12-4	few	TGTGCCAGCAGTTTAGACAGGGGGCGGTACGAGCAGTACTTC	CASSLDRGRYEQYF
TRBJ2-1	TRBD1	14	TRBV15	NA	TGTGCCACCAGTCCCCGAGCAGGGGGCCATGAGCAGTTCTTC	CATSPRAGGHEQFF
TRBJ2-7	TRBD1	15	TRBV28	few	TGTGCCAGCAGCCCGCCGGGACAGGGGAGAGTGGAGCAGTACTTC	CASSPPGQGRVEQYF
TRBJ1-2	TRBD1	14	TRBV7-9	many	TGTGCCAGCAGCTTAGGTCAGGGGGCTTATGGCTACACCTTC	CASSLGQGAYGYTF
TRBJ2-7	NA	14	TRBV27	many	TGTGCCAGCAAAGGTATCGACGGAGATTACGAGCAGTACTTC	CASKGIDGDYEQYF
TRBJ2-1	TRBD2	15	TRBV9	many	TGTGCCAGCACAATAGCGGGAGGGACCTACAATGAGCAGTTCTTC	CASTIAGGTYNEQFF
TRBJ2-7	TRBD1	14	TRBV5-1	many	TGCGCCAGCAGCCCCTGGGACAGGGGCTACGAGCAGTACTTC	CASSPWDRGYEQYF
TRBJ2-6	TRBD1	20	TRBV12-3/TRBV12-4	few	TGTGCCAGCAGTTTAGAACCGGGACAGGGACGATACTCTGGGGCCAACGTCCTGACTTTC	CASSLEPGQGRYSGANVLTF
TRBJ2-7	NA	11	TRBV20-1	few	TGCAGTGCTGACTGGGGCTACGAGCAGTACTTC	CSADWGYEQYF
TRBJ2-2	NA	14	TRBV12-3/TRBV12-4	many	TGTGCCAGCAGTCCCCATGGACGTGCCGGGGAGCTGTTTTTT	CASSPHGRAGELFF
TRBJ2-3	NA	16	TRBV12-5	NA	TGTGCTAGTGGTCAAACTGGTAACGGTGGCACAGATACGCAGTATTTT	CASGQTGNGGTDTQYF
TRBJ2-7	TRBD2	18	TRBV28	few	TGTGCCAGCAGTTTAGGAGGTTCGGTACTAGCGGATTCCTACGAGCAGTACTTC	CASSLGGSVLADSYEQYF
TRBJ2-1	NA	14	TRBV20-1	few	TGCAGTGCTAGGACCGGGACCGAAAAGAATGAGCAGTTCTTC	CSARTGTEKNEQFF
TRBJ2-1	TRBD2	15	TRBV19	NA	TGTGCCAGTAGTATGTCTAGCGGGAGTCACAATGAGCAGTTCTTC	CASSMSSGSHNEQFF
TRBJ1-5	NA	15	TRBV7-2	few	TGTGCCAGCAGCTTAGTTGGCTTCGACAATCAGCCCCAGCATTTT	CASSLVGFDNQPQHF
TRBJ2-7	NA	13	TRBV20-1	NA	TGCAGTGCTGGAGACAGAAGAGTCTACGAGCAGTACTTC	CSAGDRRVYEQYF
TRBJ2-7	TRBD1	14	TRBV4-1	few	TGCGCCAGCAGCCAAGATGGGACAGCCTACGAGCAGTACTTC	CASSQDGTAYEQYF
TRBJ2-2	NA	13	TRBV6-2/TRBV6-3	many	TGTGCCAGCAGTTACGCGGTCACCGGGGAGCTGTTTTTT	CASSYAVTGELFF
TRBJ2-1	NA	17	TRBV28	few	TGTGCCAGCAGTTTAACCCTTGCCACGAGCTCCTACAATGAGCAGTTCTTC	CASSLTLATSSYNEQFF
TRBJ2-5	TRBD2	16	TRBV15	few	TGTGCCACCAGCAAAGAGATAGCGGGGGGGTCAGAGACCCAGTACTTC	CATSKEIAGGSETQYF
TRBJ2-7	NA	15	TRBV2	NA	TGTGCCAGCAGTGAAGGGACAGCTCTTCCCTACGAGCAGTACTTC	CASSEGTALPYEQYF
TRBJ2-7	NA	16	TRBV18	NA	TGTGCCAGCTCACTACGGACAAGGAGGGATATCTACGAGCAGTACTTC	CASSLRTRRDIYEQYF
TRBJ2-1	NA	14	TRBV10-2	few	TGCGCCAGCAGTGTATCAAGACTTAACAATGAGCAGTTCTTC	CASSVSRLNNEQFF
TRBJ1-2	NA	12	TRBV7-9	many	TGTGCCAGCAGCTCGACAGACTATGGCTACACCTTC	CASSSTDYGYTF
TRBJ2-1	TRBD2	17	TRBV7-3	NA	TGTGCCAGCAGCTCGTTCGGCGGGAGGGCCTCCTACAATGAGCAGTTCTTC	CASSSFGGRASYNEQFF
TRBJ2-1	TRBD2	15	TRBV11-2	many	TGTGCCAGCAGCTTACGGGGGGGCCCCTACAATGAGCAGTTCTTC	CASSLRGGPYNEQFF
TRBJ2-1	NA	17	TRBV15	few	TGTGCCACCAGCAGCGGGGGGAGACAGGGCTCTAATCTTGAGCAGTTCTTC	CATSSGGRQGSNLEQFF
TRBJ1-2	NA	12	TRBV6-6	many	TGTGCCAGCAGTTACGGAAACTATGGCTACACCTTC	CASSYGNYGYTF